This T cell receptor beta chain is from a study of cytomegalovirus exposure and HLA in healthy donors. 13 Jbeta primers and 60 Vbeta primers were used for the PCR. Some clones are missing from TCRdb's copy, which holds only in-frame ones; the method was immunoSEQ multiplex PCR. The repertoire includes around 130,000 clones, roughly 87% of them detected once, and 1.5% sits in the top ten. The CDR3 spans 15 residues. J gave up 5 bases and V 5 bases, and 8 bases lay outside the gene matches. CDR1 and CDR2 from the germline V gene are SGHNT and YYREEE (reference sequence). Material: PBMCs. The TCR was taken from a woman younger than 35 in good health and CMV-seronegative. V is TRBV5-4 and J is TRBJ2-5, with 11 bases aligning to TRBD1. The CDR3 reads CASSRGQGARETQYF. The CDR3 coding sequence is TGTGCCAGCAGTCGCGGACAGGGGGCGCGGGAGACCCAGTACTTC. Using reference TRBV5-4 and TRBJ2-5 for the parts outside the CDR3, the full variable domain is ETGVTQSPTHLIKTRGQQVTLRCSSQSGHNTVSWYQQALGQGPQFIFQYYREEENGRGNFPPRFSGLQFPNYSSELNVNALELDDSALYLCASSRGQGARETQYFGPGTRLLVL.